This TCR beta chain was sequenced in a study of early T cells in non-severe SARS-CoV-2 infection. Germline trimming cut 0 bases from V and 4 bases from J; bases unmatched to any gene: 3. The CDR3 contains 15 residues. The V gene's germline CDR1 is KGHSH and CDR2 LQKENI. MiXCR, applied by TCRdb to the 5' RACE reads, yields one record per CDR3 protein. The data contain 80,000 or so distinct CDR3 sequences, 15% to 18% of them singletons. Sequencing used whole blood. The V and J genes are TRBV18 and TRBJ1-2; 9 bases are shared with TRBD1. The TCR was taken from an adult who was a healthcare worker with PCR-confirmed SARS-CoV-2 infection or an uninfected control (not recorded which). CDR3 amino acids: CASSPPGQGAYGYTF. The CDR3 nucleotides are TGTGCCAGCTCACCACCGGGACAGGGAGCCTATGGCTACACCTTC.